Each of the 6 T cell receptor beta chains below was sequenced from the same sample in a study of blood T cell repertoires in COVID-19. Clones were sequenced by immunoSEQ multiplex PCR, and TCRdb holds only the in-frame ones, with some missing. Counted here are 650,000 to 800,000 clones, approximately 90% occurring once; the ten biggest clones make up about 0.26%. The sample comprised peripheral blood. These receptors were taken from a woman under 30 with acute or convalescent COVID-19.

This chain uses TRBV7-8 with TRBJ1-6, with D tentatively TRBD1 (6 bases). The CDR3 sequence is 16 residues long. Deletions cut 5 bases from V and 8 bases from J, with 19 bases between. CDR1 is SGHVS, CDR2 FQNEAQ, per germline. The CDR3 bases are TGTGCCAGCAGCCTTCCGGCTTACAGGGATCATTCACCCCTCCACTTT. Translating it yields CASSLPAYRDHSPLHF. Complete variable domain (other parts from reference TRBV7-8 and TRBJ1-6): GAGVSQSPRYKVAKRGQDVALRCDPISGHVSLFWYQQALGQGPEFLTYFQNEAQLDKSGLPSDRFFAERPEGSVSTLKIQRTQQEDSAVYLCASSLPAYRDHSPLHFGNGTRLTVT.

Here the CDR3 DNA reads TGTGCCTGGAGTGTAGGCAGGTCCTATGGCTACACCTTC. Its translation is CAWSVGRSYGYTF. V and J are TRBV30 and TRBJ1-2, with D uncertain. Trimming shortened V by 0 bases and J by 4 bases, and 9 bases separated the two germline ends. The CDR3 has 13 residues. Per the germline V gene, CDR1 is GTSNPN and CDR2 is SVGIG (reference sequence).

Concerning this clone itself: In the same sample, other DNA sequences code for this CDR3. The chain links TRBV5-6 to TRBJ2-7; 11 positions agree with TRBD1. With V trimmed by 4 bases and J by 2 bases, 2 bases remained unmatched. The CDR3 covers 14 residues. Germline CDR1 and CDR2: SGHDT and YYEEEE. The CDR3 region has the DNA TGTGCCAGCAGCCTGGGACAGGGGGCCTACGAGCAGTACTTC. This encodes CASSLGQGAYEQYF.

The J gene is TRBJ1-2, the V gene TRBV12-3 or TRBV12-4, with D uncertain. V dropped 5 bases and J dropped 8 bases, with 15 bases sitting between them. The CDR3 has 13 amino acids. The CDR3, as DNA: TGTGCCAGCAGTGCCCAGATATTGGGCGGCTACACCTTC. Translation gives CASSAQILGGYTF.

The rearrangement links TRBV6-5 to TRBJ1-2; 8 nucleotides match TRBD1. Looked up from germline, CDR1 is MNHEY and CDR2 is SVGAGI. The CDR3 is made up of 15 amino acids. The junction had 6 bases not matched to a gene; V was cut back by 0 bases and J by 6 bases. CDR3: CASSYSGQGNDGYTF. For the CDR3, the DNA is TGTGCCAGCAGTTACTCCGGACAGGGCAATGATGGCTACACCTTC.

This clone was counted only a few times. This chain joins TRBV12-3 or TRBV12-4 and TRBJ1-1; D unresolved. The CDR3 runs 10 residues. V was pared by 11 bases and J by 7 bases, with 11 bases between. The CDR3 reads CASLANEAFF. CDR3 nucleotides: TGTGCCTCCTTAGCAAATGAAGCTTTCTTT.